This TCR beta chain stems from a study of blood T cell repertoires in COVID-19. About the study: Samples representing acute and convalescent COVID-19 were sourced from the United States, Italy and Spain. Sample material is recorded as cDNA or gDNA derived from T cells, B-cell-depleted T cells, or PBMCs.

Trimming took off 4 bases at V and 8 bases at J, with 9 bases between the two ends. The germline V gene has CDR1 SQVTM and CDR2 ANQGSEA. The CDR3 is 11 residues long. Measured with immunoSEQ multiplex PCR; TCRdb has only the in-frame clones, and not every one. The sample has around 260,000 clones, approximately 85% seen once; the top ten hold 0.85% to 1%. Followed over time, Seattle patients had been enrolled while infection was active. The chain is built from TRBV29-1 and TRBJ1-3; D gene unclear. Material for sequencing was peripheral blood. The TCR comes from a human donor with COVID-19, enrolled during active disease. The donor label of this sample is uncertain. CDR3 DNA sequence: TGCAGCGTTGTTTTTGTAGACACCATATATTTT. As protein: CSVVFVDTIYF.